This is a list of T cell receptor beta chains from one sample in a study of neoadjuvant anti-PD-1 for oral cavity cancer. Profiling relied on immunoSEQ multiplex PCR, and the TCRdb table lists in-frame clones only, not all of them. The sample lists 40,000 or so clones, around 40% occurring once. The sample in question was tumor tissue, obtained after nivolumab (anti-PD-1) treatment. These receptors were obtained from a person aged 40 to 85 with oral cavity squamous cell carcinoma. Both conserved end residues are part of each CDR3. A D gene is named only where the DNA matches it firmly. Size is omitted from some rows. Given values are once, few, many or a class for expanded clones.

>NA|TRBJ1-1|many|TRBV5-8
TGTGCCAGCAGCTCAGGGGTGGGGAACACTGAAGCTTTCTTT
CASSSGVGNTEAFF
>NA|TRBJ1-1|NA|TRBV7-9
TGTGCCAGCAGCTTATCAGGGACCAACACTGAAGCTTTCTTT
CASSLSGTNTEAFF
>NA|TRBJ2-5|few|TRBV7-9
TGTGCCAGCAGCTTAGCTCGGACACGCCAGTACTTC
CASSLARTRQYF
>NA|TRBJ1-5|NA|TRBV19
TGTGCCAGTAGTATAGCTGGACGCAATCAGCCCCAGCATTTT
CASSIAGRNQPQHF
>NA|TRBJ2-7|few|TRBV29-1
TGCAGCGTTTACATGGATAGCGGTTTCCCCTACGAGCAGTACTTC
CSVYMDSGFPYEQYF
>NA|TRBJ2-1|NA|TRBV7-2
TGTGCCAGCAGCTTAGGTGGGGCCTCCTACAATGAGCAGTTCTTC
CASSLGGASYNEQFF
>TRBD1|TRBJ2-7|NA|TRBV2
TGTGCCAGCAGGTGGACAGGGCTCTCCTACGAGCAGTACTTC
CASRWTGLSYEQYF
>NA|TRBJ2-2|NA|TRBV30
TGTGCCTGGAGAGGCAGTTTGTTCGCCGGGGAGCTGTTTTTT
CAWRGSLFAGELFF
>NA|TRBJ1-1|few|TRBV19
TGTGCCAGTAGTACGGGGATGAACACTGAAGCTTTCTTT
CASSTGMNTEAFF
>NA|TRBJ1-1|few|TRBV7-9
TGTGCCAGCAGCTTCGGGGTCACTGAAGCTTTCTTT
CASSFGVTEAFF
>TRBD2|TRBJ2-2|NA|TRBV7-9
TGTGCCATCGAGCGGGAGAACACCGGGGAGCTGTTTTTT
CAIERENTGELFF
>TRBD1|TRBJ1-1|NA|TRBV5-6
TGTGCCAGCAGCTGGGGACAGCTGAACACTGAAGCTTTCTTT
CASSWGQLNTEAFF
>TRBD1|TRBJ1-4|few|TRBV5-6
TGTGCCAGCAGCTTGAGGTTCCGGGACAGGCAGGATGAAAAACTGTTTTTT
CASSLRFRDRQDEKLFF
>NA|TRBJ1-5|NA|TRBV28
TGTGCCAGCAGTCCACCAGGGGTAGGGCCCCAGCATTTT
CASSPPGVGPQHF
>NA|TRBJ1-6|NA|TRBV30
TGTGCCTGGAGAGAACAGGGTAATTCACCCCTCCACTTT
CAWREQGNSPLHF
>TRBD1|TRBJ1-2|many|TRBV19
TGTGCCAGTGGTGACAGGGGGCGTTACTATGGCTACACCTTC
CASGDRGRYYGYTF
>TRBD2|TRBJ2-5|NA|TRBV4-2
TGTGCCAGCAGCCAAGACTGGCGGGGGGTACAAGAGACCCAGTACTTC
CASSQDWRGVQETQYF
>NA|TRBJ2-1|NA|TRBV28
TGTGCCAGCAGTCCCATACAGGGACTGCGGCATGAGCAGTTCTTC
CASSPIQGLRHEQFF
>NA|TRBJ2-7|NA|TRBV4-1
TGCGCCAGCAGCCAAGAGCCTTACTACGAGCAGTACTTC
CASSQEPYYEQYF
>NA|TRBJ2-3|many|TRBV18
TGTGCCAGCTCACCTACTTTGGACAGCACAGATACGCAGTATTTT
CASSPTLDSTDTQYF
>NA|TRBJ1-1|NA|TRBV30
TGTGCCTGGAGTGTACTAGGGGGGGGCACTGAAGCTTTCTTT
CAWSVLGGGTEAFF
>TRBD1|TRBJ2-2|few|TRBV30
TGTGCCTGGAGGGGACAGGGTTGGACCGGGGAGCTGTTTTTT
CAWRGQGWTGELFF
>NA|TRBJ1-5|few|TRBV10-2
TGCGCCAGCAGTAAGGGAAACACGGGGCCGGGTCAGCCCCAGCATTTT
CASSKGNTGPGQPQHF